This TCR beta chain was sequenced during a study of blood T cell repertoires in COVID-19. The CDR3 is 14 amino acids. V was clipped by 6 bases and J by 3 bases, with 12 bases between them. Germline CDR1 reads LGHNT; CDR2 reads FRNRAP. Per the study methods: Using reference gene primer amplification, nucleated cell counts were estimated. Using immunoSEQ multiplex PCR, the repertoire was profiled, and TCRdb retains in-frame clones only, with some absent. V, J and clone size are taken as reported in that table, and D and trimming were inferred from the DNA itself. The sample lists 200,000 to 250,000 clones, roughly four fifths occurring once. Clinical history as reported by participants underpinned cohort assignment.

The origin of this receptor is a woman aged 40-49 years who had been exposed to COVID-19. The V and J genes are TRBV12-5 and TRBJ2-1; maybe TRBD1 (5 bases). Material for sequencing was PBMCs or T cells enriched from blood (not recorded which). As DNA, the CDR3 is TGTGCTAGTGGCCAAATGACAGACTACAATGAGCAGTTCTTC. Translated, it gives CASGQMTDYNEQFF.